These 3 T cell receptor beta chains share one sample of origin, sequenced in a study of cytomegalovirus exposure and HLA in healthy donors. This PCR relied on a set of 60 Vbeta primers and 13 Jbeta primers. Produced via immunoSEQ multiplex PCR; TCRdb's table is partial and in-frame only. The sample has 68,000 or so clones; 75% to 85% are singletons. Material for sequencing was PBMCs. The receptors shown here come from a human donor in good health.

This clone was detected a few times. The chain employs TRBV6-6 and TRBJ1-4, with 11 bases lining up with TRBD1. This CDR3 is built from 14 residues. Germline CDR1 reads MNHNY; CDR2 reads SVGAGI (reference sequence). With 5 bases clipped from V and 6 bases from J, the junction kept 2 bases outside the gene matches. DNA of the CDR3: TGTGCCAGCAGTAGGGGACAGGGGGATGAAAAACTGTTTTTT. This gives the protein CASSRGQGDEKLFF.

The V gene is TRBV19, the J gene TRBJ1-1, with a tentative D call TRBD1 (5 bases). CDR1 and CDR2 (germline): LNHDA, SQIVND (reference sequence). V was clipped by 3 bases and J by 4 bases, with 9 bases between them. This CDR3 region has 13 residues. The CDR3 is CASSIPGVTEAFF. In DNA form, the CDR3 reads TGTGCCAGTAGTATTCCGGGGGTCACTGAAGCTTTCTTT.

CDR3: CASSGQLNYGYTF. Written as DNA, the CDR3 is TGCGCCAGCAGCGGACAGCTTAACTATGGCTACACCTTC. The rearrangement links TRBV4-1 to TRBJ1-2, with D possibly matching TRBD1 (6 bases). Trimming removed 5 bases at V and 1 base at J, with 8 bases between. CDR1 is MGHRA, CDR2 YSYEKL, per germline. This CDR3 has 13 amino acids.